These T cell receptor beta chains were read from a single sample in a study of T cell repertoires in cytomegalovirus infection. These TCRs are of unknown antigen specificity. TCRdb re-analysed the reads in MiXCR, keeping a single row per CDR3 protein. In the table there are fewer than 650,000 distinct CDR3 sequences, about 39% of which are singletons. The sample here was cultured PBMCs, taken from culture after CMV antigen stimulation. The receptor set was obtained from a human donor in good health (CMV status not recorded). Some clones in this sample may be carry-over from other donors' samples. Each CDR3 is given without its conserved first and last residue. Clone size is given for some rows only: seen once, a few or many times, or a class if the clone is expanded.

j_gene	abundance	v_gene	CDR3aa
TRBJ1-4	NA	TRBV2	ASGGTELF
TRBJ2-2	few	TRBV7-2	ASSFELAGGPWTGELF
TRBJ1-1	few	TRBV7-8	ASSLARGDKSSTF
TRBJ2-1	NA	TRBV6-2/TRBV6-3	ASSSPGGRSSYNEQF
TRBJ2-5	NA	TRBV7-9	ASSLWTGMQETQY
TRBJ2-5	NA	TRBV5-6	ASSKTGTPGTQY
TRBJ2-7	once	TRBV11-2	ASSLAYQGRYEQY
TRBJ1-1	many	TRBV7-2	ASSLGRIMNTEAF
TRBJ2-5	NA	TRBV12-3/TRBV12-4	ASSFLDQETQY
TRBJ2-1	NA	TRBV4-3	ASSQDGLGGEQF
TRBJ2-2	many	TRBV7-8	ASSLGQMNTGELF
TRBJ2-1	NA	TRBV7-2	ASSQGPLLAGGYNEQF
TRBJ2-1	NA	TRBV14	ASSELAGSYNEQF
TRBJ2-1	few	TRBV7-2	ASSLWRTKSGEQF
TRBJ2-5	NA	TRBV5-1	ASSLRSSGSQETQY
TRBJ2-1	NA	TRBV27	ASSLNRDLNEQF
TRBJ1-2	NA	TRBV2	ASSVEGLHGYT
TRBJ2-5	NA	TRBV7-8	ASSLGAQGAPRETQY